This T cell receptor (beta chain) comes out of a study of identical twins. A universal primer site arose from template switching, and cDNA bore unique molecular identifiers. MiXCR, run by TCRdb on the 5' RACE reads, gives a single entry per CDR3 protein. The sample consists of 1.5 million to 2 million distinct CDR3 sequences, roughly a third of them appearing once. General study results and limits: Abundant cord blood beta clonotypes carried fewer insertions; memory repertoires showed none.

Germline trimming cut 6 bases from V and 0 bases from J; bases unmatched to any gene: 4. The germline CDR1 and CDR2 sequences are MDHEN and SYDVKM. The CDR3 consists of 15 residues. This clonotype was seen a handful of times. Its antigen is still unknown. The chain recombines TRBV28 with TRBJ1-5; 8 nucleotides match TRBD1. The sequence came from a newborn girl in good health. Sequences were obtained from cord blood. In DNA form, the CDR3 reads TGTGCCAGCAGAGGACAGGGATATAGCAATCAGCCCCAGCATTTT. Protein sequence: CASRGQGYSNQPQHF.